This T cell receptor beta chain derives from a study of technical replicates of blood from a few donors. Measured with immunoSEQ multiplex PCR; TCRdb has only the in-frame clones, and not every one. Of roughly 60,000 clones listed, 80% to 95% are singletons. The CDR3 extends over 17 amino acids. V dropped 4 bases and J dropped 0; count of bases not matched to a gene: 9. Germline V gene sequence: CDR1 SGHRS, CDR2 YFSETQ. There are a few counts of this clone. Sequenced input: PBMCs. The receptor comes from a human donor in good health. Some clones in this sample may be carry-over from other donors' samples. The rearrangement uses TRBV5-1 and TRBJ2-1; TRBD1 agrees at 8 bases. CDR3: CASSQVKTGGSYNEQFF. CDR3 DNA sequence: TGCGCCAGCAGCCAAGTTAAAACAGGGGGCTCCTACAATGAGCAGTTCTTC.